Included here is one T cell receptor (beta chain) sequence, with context. The sample comes from a study of PD-1 blockade in mismatch repair-deficient tumors. Study overall: Patients had around 12 mismatch repair-deficient cancer types, all previously treated and progressing.

The CDR3 runs 16 residues. Germline V gene data show CDR1 as MDHEN and CDR2 as SYDVKM. V lost 5 bases to trimming and J lost 0 bases; unmatched junction nucleotides: 3. Here immunoSEQ multiplex PCR was the method, and the copy in TCRdb shows in-frame clones only, minus some. The table records about 34,000 clones, roughly 80% of them present only once. PCR or immunohistochemistry showed mismatch repair deficiency in every enrolled patient. The receptor was isolated from an adult with mismatch repair-deficient cancer. This rearrangement joins TRBV28 to TRBJ2-1; 11 bases are shared with TRBD2. The source material was PBMCs, sampled 6 weeks after starting pembrolizumab. The CDR3 DNA reads TGTGCCAGCAGTCTAGCGGGAGGTCTCTCCTACAATGAGCAGTTCTTC. It specifies CASSLAGGLSYNEQFF.